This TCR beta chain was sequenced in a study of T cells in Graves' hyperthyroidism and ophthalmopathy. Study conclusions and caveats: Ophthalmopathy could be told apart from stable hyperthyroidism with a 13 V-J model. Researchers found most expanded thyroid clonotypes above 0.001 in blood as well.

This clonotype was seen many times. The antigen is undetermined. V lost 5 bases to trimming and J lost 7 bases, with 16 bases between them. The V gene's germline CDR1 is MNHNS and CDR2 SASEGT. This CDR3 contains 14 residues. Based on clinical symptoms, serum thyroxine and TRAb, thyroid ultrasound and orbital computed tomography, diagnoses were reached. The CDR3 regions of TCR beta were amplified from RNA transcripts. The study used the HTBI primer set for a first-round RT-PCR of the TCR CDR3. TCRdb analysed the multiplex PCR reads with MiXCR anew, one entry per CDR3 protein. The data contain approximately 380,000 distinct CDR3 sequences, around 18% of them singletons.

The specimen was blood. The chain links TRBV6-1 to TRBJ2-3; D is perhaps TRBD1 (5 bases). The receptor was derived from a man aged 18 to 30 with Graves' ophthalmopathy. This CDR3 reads CASSYDRGEHTQYF. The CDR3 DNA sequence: TGTGCCAGCAGTTATGATAGGGGCGAGCATACGCAGTATTTT.